This entry lists 9 T cell receptor beta chains sequenced from one sample in a study of B cell selection in AIRE deficiency. Data came from immunoSEQ multiplex PCR; TCRdb stores just in-frame clones and leaves some out. The repertoire consists of 20,000 to 30,000 clones, with approximately 96% occurring once and the leading ten covering approximately 0.2%. CD4+CD127+ cells were sorted as the conventional CD4 T cells. The sample taken for sequencing was conventional CD4+ T cells sorted from PBMCs. These receptor sequences come from a human donor with AIRE deficiency.

V and J are TRBV15 and TRBJ2-1; TRBD1 agrees at 9 bases. Trimming cost V 2 bases and J 0 bases; bases outside gene matches: 8. There are 18 residues in the CDR3. Germline V gene sequence: CDR1 LNHNV, CDR2 YYDKDF (reference sequence). As DNA, the CDR3 is TGTGCCACCAGCAGAAACCGGGACAGGGCTAACTCCTACAATGAGCAGTTCTTC. Amino acids: CATSRNRDRANSYNEQFF. Together with reference TRBV15 and TRBJ2-1, the CDR3 gives the full variable domain: DAMVIQNPRYQVTQFGKPVTLSCSQTLNHNVMYWYQQKSSQAPKLLFHYYDKDFNNEADTPDNFQSRRPNTSFCFLDIRSPGLGDTAMYLCATSRNRDRANSYNEQFFGPGTRLTVL.

The CDR3 DNA reads as TGTGCCAGCAGCTTGGGTCTAGCGGCCACAGATACGCAGTATTTT. Amino acids: CASSLGLAATDTQYF. The chain couples TRBV7-2 to TRBJ2-3, with 7 bases that match TRBD2. CDR3 length equals 15 residues. After removal of 3 bases from V and 2 bases from J, the junction contained 5 bases not matched to a gene. Germline V gene lookup returns CDR1 SGHTA and CDR2 FQGNSA.

The V and J genes are TRBV7-7 and TRBJ2-1; TRBD1 aligns across 8 bases. V lost 5 bases to trimming and J lost 9 bases; unmatched junction nucleotides: 6. CDR1 is SSHAT, CDR2 FNYEAQ, per germline (reference sequence). The CDR3 has 13 residues. The CDR3 DNA sequence: TGTGCCAGCAGCGGGGACAGGTGGAGTGAGCAGTTCTTC. This gives the protein CASSGDRWSEQFF.

The rearrangement uses TRBV21-1 and TRBJ1-5. TRBV21-1 is tagged as a pseudogene. CDR3 size: 12 residues. Written as DNA, the CDR3 is TGTGCCAGCAGCAAAGATAATCAGCCCCAGCATTTT. It translates to CASSKDNQPQHF.

The chain combines TRBV4-2 with TRBJ2-5; D gene unclear. In germline, CDR1 is LGHNA, CDR2 YNFKEQ. The CDR3 has 13 amino acids. The V end lost 4 bases, the J end lost 2 bases, and 8 bases lay between the germline ends. CDR3 nucleotides: TGTGCCAGCAGCCGGGGAAAACAAGAGACCCAGTACTTC. This translates into CASSRGKQETQYF.

This sequence joins TRBV25-1 and TRBJ2-7; D remains ambiguous. CDR3 size: 11 residues. Trimming took off 9 bases at V and 2 bases at J, with 8 bases between the two ends. The germline V gene has CDR1 MGHDK and CDR2 SYGVNS. The CDR3 nucleotides are TGTGCCAGTATGCTAACCTACGAGCAGTACTTC. Translation gives CASMLTYEQYF.

This chain connects TRBV4-2 to TRBJ2-1; no clear D gene. From germline, CDR1 is LGHNA and CDR2 YNFKEQ. V was shortened by 1 base and J by 0 bases, with 7 bases between the two germline ends. This CDR3 is built from 15 residues. CDR3 amino acids: CASSQAASSYNEQFF. CDR3 bases: TGTGCCAGCAGCCAAGCCGCAAGCTCCTACAATGAGCAGTTCTTC.

The chain couples TRBV19 to TRBJ2-7; D is unresolved. The germline CDR1 and CDR2 sequences are LNHDA and SQIVND (reference sequence). The CDR3 loop spans 13 amino acids. V shed 5 bases and J shed 2 bases, with 10 bases lying between them. Here the CDR3 DNA reads TGTGCCAGTAGTCCGGCGAACCCCTACGAGCAGTACTTC. Its protein product is CASSPANPYEQYF.

The chain is built from TRBV18 and TRBJ1-3; no reliable D call. The germline V and J ends were trimmed by 8 bases and 1 base, with 15 bases remaining between them. The CDR3 is 15 amino acids. CDR1 KGHSH and CDR2 LQKENI come from the germline V gene. CDR3 region: CASRETGFSGNTIYF. In nucleotides, the CDR3 is TGTGCCAGCCGAGAAACGGGATTTTCTGGAAACACCATATATTTT.